This TCR beta chain appears in the sequencing data of a study of blood T cells in healthy people across ages. About the study: Capturing about one barcoded beta molecule per two T cells was achieved by template switching.

The sample providers were healthy Caucasian people from Russia, aged roughly 6 to 95. Primed by a sample-barcoded 5' primer and a J-beta primer mix, a second PCR proceeded for about 7 to 12 cycles. The authors tagged each cDNA molecule using a template-switch adaptor with 12 random nucleotides. TCRdb called the 5' RACE reads again in MiXCR, with one record for every CDR3 protein. The data hold approximately 730,000 distinct CDR3 sequences, with about 55% observed a single time. Per the germline V gene, CDR1 is SQVTM and CDR2 is ANQGSEA. V was clipped by 0 bases and J by 3 bases, with 8 bases between them. CDR3 length: 14 amino acids.

The clonotype originates from an elderly man in good health. Input material: blood. This chain links TRBV29-1 with TRBJ2-2, with a weak D call TRBD2 (6 bases). CDR3 residues: CSVEERDHTGELFF. The CDR3 DNA follows: TGCAGCGTTGAAGAGCGGGATCACACCGGGGAGCTGTTTTTT.